This TCR beta chain was observed in a study of shared clonotypes between healthy human individuals. Clones were sequenced by immunoSEQ multiplex PCR, and TCRdb holds only the in-frame ones, with some missing. The data contain approximately 440,000 clones, about 74% of them singletons. Looked up from germline, CDR1 is SQVTM and CDR2 is ANQGSEA. With 7 bases clipped from V and 6 bases from J, the junction kept 9 bases outside the gene matches. The CDR3 has 14 amino acids. The V call is TRBV29-1, the J call TRBJ2-3, with 11 positions matching TRBD1. This TCR came from a middle-aged woman in good health. Some clones in this sample may be carry-over from other donors' samples. The sequenced sample was PBMCs. The CDR3 spells CSGRDRGAMDTQYF. The DNA for the CDR3 is TGCAGCGGTCGGGACAGGGGGGCCATGGATACGCAGTATTTT.